The T cell receptor (beta chain) under discussion was sequenced for a study of graft-versus-host responses after intestinal transplantation. Overall study: Those transplanted obtained multivisceral, liver-intestinal, or isolated intestinal grafts.

Findings of the study overall: An association linked early post-transplant HvG declines with peak circulating GvH clone levels. In patients with graft-donor T cell macrochimerism, allograft graft-versus-host to host-versus-graft clonal ratios were high.

A word on this clone: Its antigen remains unidentified.

Libraries were prepared by immunoSEQ multiplex PCR; TCRdb keeps only in-frame clonotypes and omits some of them. Of about 41,000 clones in the sample, 85% to 95% are singletons; the top ten hold less than 0.65%. CDR1 and CDR2 from the germline V gene are SGHRS and YFSETQ. V was trimmed by 0 bases and J by 6 bases, leaving 9 bases between them. The CDR3 length is 13 residues. Sequencing used unstimulated CD8+ T cells sorted from spleen or lymph node cells, obtained before transplant. This sequence joins TRBV5-1 and TRBJ1-1; D not resolved. This sequence was found in a human donor who was the organ donor for an intestinal transplant. The CDR3 reads CASSLVEFSEAFF. The CDR3 DNA reads as TGCGCCAGCAGCTTGGTCGAGTTCTCTGAAGCTTTCTTT.